These 16 T cell receptor beta chains were sequenced from one sample in a study of blood T cell repertoires in COVID-19 (dated by TCRdb to 2018 to 2021). Preparation of the library involved the immunoSEQ multiplex PCR assay. Sourced from immuneACCESS, this table was stored by TCRdb with only in-frame sequences that have V and J called. A share of the clones is absent; for the studies checked, an unresolved V gene accounts for under half, and the remainder has no known explanation. Present in this sample are about 310,000 clones, about 87% of which were seen just once. The ten largest make up about 8.9% of the sample. The sample consisted of PBMCs or T cells enriched from blood (not recorded which). The receptors come from a woman aged 18 to 35 who had recovered from COVID-19.

The chain is built from TRBV5-4 and TRBJ2-1; no clear D gene. V was pared by 0 bases and J by 4 bases, with 11 bases between. The CDR3 contains 15 residues. Germline CDR1 reads SGHNT; CDR2 reads YYREEE (reference sequence). The CDR3 sequence: CASSLGGFGYNEQFF. CDR3 nucleotide sequence: TGTGCCAGCAGCTTGGGAGGCTTTGGGTACAATGAGCAGTTCTTC.

This chain links TRBV2 with TRBJ2-5, with 12 bases aligning to TRBD2. This CDR3 has 15 residues. Per the germline V gene, CDR1 is SNHLY and CDR2 is FYNNEI. The trim removed 7 bases at V and 2 bases at J, leaving 5 bases unmatched. The DNA for the CDR3 is TGTGCCAGCACTAAGGGACTAGCGGGTCAAGAGACCCAGTACTTC. As protein: CASTKGLAGQETQYF.

The CDR3 nucleotides read TGCGCCAGCAGCCAAGGGGGGCGCGATGGCTACACCTTC. Translated: CASSQGGRDGYTF. The chain uses TRBV4-3 and TRBJ1-2; D may be TRBD1 (6 bases). Trimming took off 1 base at V and 6 bases at J, with 9 bases between the two ends. The germline V gene has CDR1 LGHNA and CDR2 YSLEER. The length of the CDR3 is 13 residues.

The chain links TRBV6-5 to TRBJ1-3; D perhaps matches TRBD1 (6 bases). Germline V gives CDR1 MNHEY, CDR2 SVGAGI. This CDR3 is 15 amino acids long. Between the trimmed V and J ends, which lost 10 bases and 0 bases, there was a span of 16 bases. The CDR3 sequence is CATKTGEDSGNTIYF. As DNA, the CDR3 is TGTGCCACCAAGACAGGCGAAGACTCTGGAAACACCATATATTTT.

The CDR3 spells CASSPVLAGGYEQFF. The CDR3 nucleotides are TGTGCCAGCTCACCGGTACTAGCGGGAGGATATGAGCAGTTCTTC. The J gene is TRBJ2-1, the V gene TRBV18; TRBD2 matches at 12 bases. J gave up 8 bases and V 3 bases, and 5 bases lay outside the gene matches. The CDR3 extends over 15 amino acids. CDR1 is KGHSH, CDR2 LQKENI, per germline.

The chain recombines TRBV11-2 with TRBJ2-4; D unclear. Deletions cut 5 bases from V and 5 bases from J, with 10 bases between. CDR1 and CDR2 from the germline V gene are SGHAT and FQNNGV. CDR3 size: 13 residues. CDR3 amino acids: CASSAIRENIQYF. The DNA of the CDR3 is TGTGCCAGCAGCGCTATCCGAGAAAACATTCAGTACTTC.

The rearrangement joins TRBV18 to TRBJ2-7; 10 nucleotides match TRBD1. The trim removed 6 bases at V and 3 bases at J, leaving 5 bases unmatched. The CDR3 totals 14 residues. CDR1 and CDR2 from the germline V gene are KGHSH and LQKENI. DNA for the CDR3: TGTGCCAGCTCCCTTGGACAGGGGGACTACGAGCAGTACTTC. This translates into CASSLGQGDYEQYF.

The rearrangement joins TRBV28 to TRBJ2-2, with D perhaps matching TRBD1 (6 bases). Germline CDR1 MDHEN, CDR2 SYDVKM. Trimming shortened V by 3 bases and J by 3 bases, and 11 bases separated the two germline ends. The CDR3 is 15 amino acids. In DNA form, the CDR3 reads TGTGCCAGCAGTTTGCCACAGGGATACACCGGGGAGCTGTTTTTT. Translating gives CASSLPQGYTGELFF.

The chain has TRBV10-3 and TRBJ1-1; D might be TRBD1 (6 bases). The CDR3 is 15 amino acids. Trimming took off 4 bases at V and 0 bases at J, with 12 bases between the two ends. Germline V gives CDR1 ENHRY, CDR2 SYGVKD. In DNA, the CDR3 is TGTGCCATCAGTGTTACAGGGCTAGTGAACACTGAAGCTTTCTTT. This encodes CAISVTGLVNTEAFF.

V usage is TRBV6-2 or TRBV6-3 and J usage is TRBJ1-1; D remains ambiguous. The CDR3 length is 14 residues. With 6 bases removed from V and 1 base from J, the gap between germline ends came to 12 bases. Per the germline V gene, CDR1 is MNHEY and CDR2 is SVGEGT. CDR3 loop: CASSRPSGNTEAFF. The DNA for the CDR3 is TGTGCCAGCAGCCGCCCGTCAGGGAACACTGAAGCTTTCTTT.

This sequence joins TRBV6-1 and TRBJ1-2; D may be TRBD1 (6 bases). The length of the CDR3 is 14 residues. Trimming removed 2 bases from V and 8 bases from J, with 15 bases in between. In germline, CDR1 is MNHNS, CDR2 SASEGT. The DNA of the CDR3 is TGTGCCAGCAGTGAACCGCCTGGGGGCAGGGGCTACACCTTC. Amino acids: CASSEPPGGRGYTF.

The chain links TRBV29-1 to TRBJ2-7; maybe TRBD1 (6 bases). The CDR3 covers 13 residues. V was clipped by 4 bases and J by 3 bases, with 13 bases between them. Germline V CDR1 and CDR2: SQVTM, ANQGSEA. CDR3 loop: CSVGQVGNYEQYF. The CDR3 coding sequence is TGCAGCGTTGGACAGGTAGGGAACTACGAGCAGTACTTC.

The chain is built from TRBV3-1 (or the pseudogene TRBV3-2) and TRBJ2-2; weak D call: TRBD1 (6 bases). Trimming shortened V by 0 bases and J by 5 bases, and 10 bases separated the two germline ends. Per germline, CDR1 LGHDT and CDR2 YNNKEL (reference sequence). CDR3 size: 15 residues. CDR3 coding DNA: TGTGCCAGCAGCCAAGATACAGGGTTGACCGGGGAGCTGTTTTTT. Amino acids: CASSQDTGLTGELFF.

This clone has more than one count but fewer than ten. The chain employs TRBV19 and TRBJ2-5; weak D call: TRBD2 (5 bases). The CDR3 totals 16 residues. Germline assignment: CDR1 LNHDA and CDR2 SQIVND (reference sequence). Deletions cut 3 bases from V and 4 bases from J, with 18 bases between. The CDR3 coding sequence is TGTGCCAGTAGTATCGGAAGCGGACGTCTGTTAGAGACCCAGTACTTC. Protein: CASSIGSGRLLETQYF.

This sequence joins TRBV19 and TRBJ2-7; D is unclear. The germline V and J ends were trimmed by 1 base and 3 bases, with 7 bases remaining between them. Germline values: CDR1 LNHDA, CDR2 SQIVND (reference sequence). The CDR3 runs to 13 residues. The CDR3 protein is CASSIGGNYEQYF. CDR3 in DNA: TGTGCCAGTAGTATAGGAGGCAACTACGAGCAGTACTTC. Drawing the rest from reference TRBV19 and TRBJ2-7, the complete variable domain is DGGITQSPKYLFRKEGQNVTLSCEQNLNHDAMYWYRQDPGQGLRLIYYSQIVNDFQKGDIAEGYSVSREKKESFPLTVTSAQKNPTAFYLCASSIGGNYEQYFGPGTRLTVT.

CDR3 DNA sequence: TGTGCCAGCAGCTTTCGCGGACAGGGTTATGGCTACACCTTC. Its translation is CASSFRGQGYGYTF. The rearrangement joins TRBV7-2 to TRBJ1-2, with 8 bases that match TRBD1. CDR1 and CDR2 (germline): SGHTA, FQGNSA. The CDR3 length is 14 residues. V gave up 3 bases and J gave up 5 bases; unmatched junction bases: 5.